This record looks at one T cell receptor beta chain sequence and its context. This entry is derived from a study of cytomegalovirus exposure and HLA in healthy donors. There are 15 residues in the CDR3. Looked up from germline, CDR1 is MNHEY and CDR2 is SVGAGI. V was clipped by 6 bases and J by 8 bases; unmatched bases: 7. Primers included in the PCR were 60 Vbeta and 13 Jbeta primers. Assay: immunoSEQ multiplex PCR; the TCRdb copy retains only in-frame clones and omits some. This sample has around 150,000 clones, with just under 70% found just once. The chain couples TRBV6-5 to TRBJ1-6, with 10 bases identical to TRBD1. Sequencing was done on a sample of PBMCs. The sequence derives from a man between 60 and 70 years old in good health and CMV-seronegative. The CDR3 region has the DNA TGTGCCAGCAGGCGGACCGGGACAGGGGATTCACCCCTCCACTTT. Its translation is CASRRTGTGDSPLHF.